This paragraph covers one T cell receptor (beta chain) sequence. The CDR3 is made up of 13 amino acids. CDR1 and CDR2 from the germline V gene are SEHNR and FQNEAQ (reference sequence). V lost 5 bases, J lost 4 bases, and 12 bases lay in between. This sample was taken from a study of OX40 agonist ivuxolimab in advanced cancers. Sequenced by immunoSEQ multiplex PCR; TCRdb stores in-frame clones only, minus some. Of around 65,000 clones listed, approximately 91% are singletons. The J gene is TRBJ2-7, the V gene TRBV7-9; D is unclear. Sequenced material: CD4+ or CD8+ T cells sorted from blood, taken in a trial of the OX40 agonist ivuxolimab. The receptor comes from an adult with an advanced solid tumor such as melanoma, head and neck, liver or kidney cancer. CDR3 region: CASSGARAYEQYF. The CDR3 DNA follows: TGTGCCAGCAGCGGAGCAAGAGCGTACGAGCAGTACTTC. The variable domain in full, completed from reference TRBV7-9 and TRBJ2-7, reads DTGVSQNPRHKITKRGQNVTFRCDPISEHNRLYWYRQTLGQGPEFLTYFQNEAQLEKSRLLSDRFSAERPKGSFSTLEIQRTEQGDSAMYLCASSGARAYEQYFGPGTRLTVT.